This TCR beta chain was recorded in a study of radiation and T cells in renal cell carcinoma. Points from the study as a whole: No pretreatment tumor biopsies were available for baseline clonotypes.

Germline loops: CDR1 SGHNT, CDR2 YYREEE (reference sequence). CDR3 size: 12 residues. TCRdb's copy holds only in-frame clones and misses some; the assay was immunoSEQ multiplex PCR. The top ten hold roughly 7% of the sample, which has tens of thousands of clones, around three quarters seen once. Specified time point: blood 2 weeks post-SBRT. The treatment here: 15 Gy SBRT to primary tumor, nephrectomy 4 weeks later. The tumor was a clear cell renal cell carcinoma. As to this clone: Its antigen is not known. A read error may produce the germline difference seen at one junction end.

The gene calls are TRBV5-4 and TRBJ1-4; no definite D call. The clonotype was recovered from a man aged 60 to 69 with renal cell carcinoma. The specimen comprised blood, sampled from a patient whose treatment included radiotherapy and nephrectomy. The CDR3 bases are TGTGCCAGCAGCTTGGACATGAATCCCATCCTTTTT. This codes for CASSLDMNPILF.